This section outlines one T cell receptor (beta chain) sequence together with its context. As yet, its antigen is unknown. This CDR3 has 14 residues. The germline V gene encodes CDR1 GTSNPN and CDR2 SVGIG (reference sequence). V shed 5 bases and J shed 0 bases, with 13 bases lying between them. These data originate in a study of T cell repertoires in cytomegalovirus infection. About the study: CMV infection together with matching HLA type was indicated by public TCR beta signatures.

TCRdb re-called the reads with MiXCR, one entry per CDR3 protein. This table has 150,000 to 200,000 distinct CDR3 sequences, about 28% appearing once. General study points: Summed frequency of public TCR beta families distinguished CMV carriers with the relevant HLA.

This chain links TRBV30 with TRBJ1-1, with a possible D match to TRBD1 (6 bases). This clonotype originated in a human donor in good health (CMV status not recorded). Some clones in this sample may be carry-over from other donors' samples. The sample consisted of PBMCs. In DNA, the CDR3 is TGTGCCTGGGGAGAACAGGGTGTGAACACTGAAGCTTTCTTT. As protein: CAWGEQGVNTEAFF. The entire variable domain, with the rest obtained from reference TRBV30 and TRBJ1-1, is as follows: SQTIHQWPATLVQPVGSPLSLECTVEGTSNPNLYWYRQAAGRGLQLLFYSVGIGQISSEVPQNLSASRPQDRQFILSSKKLLLSDSGFYLCAWGEQGVNTEAFFGQGTRLTVV.